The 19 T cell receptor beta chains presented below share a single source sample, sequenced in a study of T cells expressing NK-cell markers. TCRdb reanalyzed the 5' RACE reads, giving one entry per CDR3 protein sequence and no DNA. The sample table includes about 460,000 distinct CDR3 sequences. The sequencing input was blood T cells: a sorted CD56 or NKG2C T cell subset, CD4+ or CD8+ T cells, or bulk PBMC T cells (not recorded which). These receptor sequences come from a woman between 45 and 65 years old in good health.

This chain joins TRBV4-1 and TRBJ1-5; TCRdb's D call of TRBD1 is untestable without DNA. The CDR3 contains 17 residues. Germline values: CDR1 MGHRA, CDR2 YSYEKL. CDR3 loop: CASSPGLKGPIDQPQHF.

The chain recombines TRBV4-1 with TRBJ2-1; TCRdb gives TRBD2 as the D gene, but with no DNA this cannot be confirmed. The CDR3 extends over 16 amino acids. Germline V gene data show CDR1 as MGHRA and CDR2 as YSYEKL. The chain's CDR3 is CASSHQAGRSYNEQFF.

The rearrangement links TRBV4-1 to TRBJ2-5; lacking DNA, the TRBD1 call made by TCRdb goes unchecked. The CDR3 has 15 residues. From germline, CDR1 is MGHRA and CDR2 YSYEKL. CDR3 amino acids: CASSQDGWGSETQYF.

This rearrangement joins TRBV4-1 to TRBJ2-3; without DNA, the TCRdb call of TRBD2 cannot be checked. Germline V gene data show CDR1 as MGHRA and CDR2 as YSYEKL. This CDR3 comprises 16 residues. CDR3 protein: CASSQDGAGVTDTQYF.

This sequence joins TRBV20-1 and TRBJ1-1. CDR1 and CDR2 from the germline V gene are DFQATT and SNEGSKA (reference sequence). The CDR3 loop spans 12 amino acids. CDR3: CSAPRLNTEAFF.

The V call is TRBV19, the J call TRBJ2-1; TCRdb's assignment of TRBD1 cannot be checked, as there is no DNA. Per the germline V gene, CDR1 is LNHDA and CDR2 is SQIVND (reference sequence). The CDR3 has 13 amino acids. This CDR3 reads CASRRTTDNEQFF.

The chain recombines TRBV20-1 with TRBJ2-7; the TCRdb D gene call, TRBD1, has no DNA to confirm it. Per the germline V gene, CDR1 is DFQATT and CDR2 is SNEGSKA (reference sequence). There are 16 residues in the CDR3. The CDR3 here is CSARSVAGRPSYEQYF.

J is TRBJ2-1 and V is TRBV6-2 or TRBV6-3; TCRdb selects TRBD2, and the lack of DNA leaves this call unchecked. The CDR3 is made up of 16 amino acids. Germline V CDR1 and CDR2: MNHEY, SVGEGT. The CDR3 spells CASTTLLAGVRNEQFF.

CDR3 amino acids: CASSSTGRQDTQYF. The chain has TRBV5-4 and TRBJ2-3; TCRdb lists TRBD1, though no DNA is available to test this call. The CDR3 sequence is 14 residues long. Germline V gives CDR1 SGHNT, CDR2 YYREEE (reference sequence).

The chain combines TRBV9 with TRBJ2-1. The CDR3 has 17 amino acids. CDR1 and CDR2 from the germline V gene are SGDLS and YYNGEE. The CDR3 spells CASSASIGGTTYNEQFF.

CDR3 sequence reads: CAISDATGPGELFF. V is TRBV10-3 and J is TRBJ2-2; TCRdb calls TRBD1, which cannot be checked without DNA. The CDR3 consists of 14 residues. Germline V gene lookup returns CDR1 ENHRY and CDR2 SYGVKD.

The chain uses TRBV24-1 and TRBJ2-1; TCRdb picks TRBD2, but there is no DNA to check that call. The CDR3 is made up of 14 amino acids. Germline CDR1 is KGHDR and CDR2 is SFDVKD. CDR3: CATRSSGGYNEQFF.

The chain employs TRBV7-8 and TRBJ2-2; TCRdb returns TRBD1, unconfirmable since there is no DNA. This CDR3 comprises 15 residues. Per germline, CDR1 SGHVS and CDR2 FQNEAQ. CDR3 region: CASSLGQLHTGELFF.

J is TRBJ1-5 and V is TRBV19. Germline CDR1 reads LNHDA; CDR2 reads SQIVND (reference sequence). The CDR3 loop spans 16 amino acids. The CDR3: CASSIPSGGSNQPQHF. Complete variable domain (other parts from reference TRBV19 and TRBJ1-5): DGGITQSPKYLFRKEGQNVTLSCEQNLNHDAMYWYRQDPGQGLRLIYYSQIVNDFQKGDIAEGYSVSREKKESFPLTVTSAQKNPTAFYLCASSIPSGGSNQPQHFGDGTRLSIL.

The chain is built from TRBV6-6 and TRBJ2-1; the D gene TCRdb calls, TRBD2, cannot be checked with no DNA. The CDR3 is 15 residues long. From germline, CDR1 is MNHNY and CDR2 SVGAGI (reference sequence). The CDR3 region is CASSRETTSYNEQFF.

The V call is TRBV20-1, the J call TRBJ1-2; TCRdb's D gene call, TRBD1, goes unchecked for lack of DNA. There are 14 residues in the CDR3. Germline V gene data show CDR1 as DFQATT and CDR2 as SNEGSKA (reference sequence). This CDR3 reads CSARGGDRFYGYTF.

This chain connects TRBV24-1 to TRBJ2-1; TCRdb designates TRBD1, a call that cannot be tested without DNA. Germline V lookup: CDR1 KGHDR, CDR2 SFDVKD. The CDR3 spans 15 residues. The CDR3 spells CATSDLSGIPNEQFF.

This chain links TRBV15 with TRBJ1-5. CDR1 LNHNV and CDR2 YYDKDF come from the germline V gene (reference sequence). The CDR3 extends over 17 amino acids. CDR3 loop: CATSRGDFAAGNQPQHF.

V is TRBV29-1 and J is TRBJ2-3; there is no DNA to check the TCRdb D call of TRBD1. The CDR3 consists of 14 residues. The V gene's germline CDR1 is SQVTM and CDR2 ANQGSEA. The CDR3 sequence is CSVGRGTTADTQYF.